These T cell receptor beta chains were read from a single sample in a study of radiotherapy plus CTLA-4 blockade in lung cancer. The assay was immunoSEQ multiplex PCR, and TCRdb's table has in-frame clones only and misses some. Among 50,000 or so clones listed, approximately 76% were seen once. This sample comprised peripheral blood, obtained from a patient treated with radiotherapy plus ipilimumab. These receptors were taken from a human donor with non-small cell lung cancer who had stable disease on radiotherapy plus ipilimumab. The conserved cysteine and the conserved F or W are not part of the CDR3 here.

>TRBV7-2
ASSLRGPQANEKLF
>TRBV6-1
ASSVTGAAQETQY
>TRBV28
ASNSGQPNTGELF
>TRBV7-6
ASSLDRGPYGYT
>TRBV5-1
ASSLAGAYNEQF
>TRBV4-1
ASSQALDRGIEKLF
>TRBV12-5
ASGLVAGGASTEAF
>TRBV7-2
ASSLVTNNQPQH
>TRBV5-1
ASSLEWDPYNEQF
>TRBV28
ASILSGTGGYQPQH
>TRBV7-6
ASSPTWDRGNNEQF
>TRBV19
ASADKTRSPLH
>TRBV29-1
SVADSLNQPQH
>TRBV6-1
AGRGVRGQPQH
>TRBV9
ASSSGGVWGTRNTGELF
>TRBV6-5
ASRNGGTEAF
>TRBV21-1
ASTEWAGRSTDTQY
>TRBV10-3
AISERGTSGGLNTGELF
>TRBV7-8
ASSPSSQTPLH
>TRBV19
ASSIINQPQH
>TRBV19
ASQPRQNTGELF
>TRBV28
ASSLRREKLF
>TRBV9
ASSQWVGNTEAF
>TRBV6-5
ASSYSNIQY
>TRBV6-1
ASSDWTRPQH
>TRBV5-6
ASSPDVTQYGYT
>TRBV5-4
ASSLGAAGGREEQY
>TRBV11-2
ASSLYDGYNEQF
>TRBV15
ATSPGGPGETQY
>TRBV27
ASSLGLGSRGNEKLF
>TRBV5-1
ASSDRQSGNTIY